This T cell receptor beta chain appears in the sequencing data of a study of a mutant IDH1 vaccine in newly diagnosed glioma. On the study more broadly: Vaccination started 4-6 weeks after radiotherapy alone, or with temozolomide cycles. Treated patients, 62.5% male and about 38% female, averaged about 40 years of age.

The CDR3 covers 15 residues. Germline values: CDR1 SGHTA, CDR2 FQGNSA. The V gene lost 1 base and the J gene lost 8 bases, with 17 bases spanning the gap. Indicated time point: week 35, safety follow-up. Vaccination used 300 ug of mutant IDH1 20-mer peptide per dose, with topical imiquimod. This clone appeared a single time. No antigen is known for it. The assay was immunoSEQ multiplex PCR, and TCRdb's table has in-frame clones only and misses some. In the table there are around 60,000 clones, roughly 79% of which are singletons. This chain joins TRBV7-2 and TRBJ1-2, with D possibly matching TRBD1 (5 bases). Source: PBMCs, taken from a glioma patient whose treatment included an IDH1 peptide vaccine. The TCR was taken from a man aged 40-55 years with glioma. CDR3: CASSLDRVRAKGYTF. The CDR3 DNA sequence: TGTGCCAGCAGCTTAGACCGGGTCAGGGCTAAGGGCTACACCTTC.